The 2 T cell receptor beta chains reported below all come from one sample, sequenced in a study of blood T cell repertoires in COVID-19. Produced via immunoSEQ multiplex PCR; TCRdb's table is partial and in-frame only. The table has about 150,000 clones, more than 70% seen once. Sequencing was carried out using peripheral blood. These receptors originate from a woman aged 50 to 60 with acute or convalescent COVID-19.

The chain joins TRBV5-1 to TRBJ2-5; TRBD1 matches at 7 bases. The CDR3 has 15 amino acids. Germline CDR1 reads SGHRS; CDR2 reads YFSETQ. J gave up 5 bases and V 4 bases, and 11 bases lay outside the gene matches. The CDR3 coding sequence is TGCGCCAGCAGCCAGACGACAGGGTACTCCGAGACCCAGTACTTC. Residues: CASSQTTGYSETQYF.

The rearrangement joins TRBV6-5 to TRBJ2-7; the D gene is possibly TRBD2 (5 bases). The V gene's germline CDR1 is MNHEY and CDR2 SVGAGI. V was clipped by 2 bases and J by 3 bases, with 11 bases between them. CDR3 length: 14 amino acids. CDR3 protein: CASSYGASIYEQYF. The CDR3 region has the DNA TGTGCCAGCAGTTACGGAGCTAGCATCTACGAGCAGTACTTC.